One and the same sample provided the 9 T cell receptor beta chains below, sequenced in a study of shared clonotypes between healthy human individuals. Repertoires were generated with immunoSEQ multiplex PCR, while TCRdb's copy carries only in-frame clones and drops some. This table holds about 2 million clones, just under 95% found once. Naive CD8 cells lacked CD45RO and underwent positive selection for CCR7, leaving out terminally differentiated effector memory CD45RA+ cells. Input material: naive CD8+ T cells sorted from blood. The receptor set was obtained from a man younger than 35 in good health.

V is TRBV5-4 and J is TRBJ2-3; TRBD2 aligns across 7 bases. This CDR3 region has 15 residues. The V segment lost 3 bases and the J segment 1 base; nucleotides outside the gene matches: 5. Germline loops: CDR1 SGHNT, CDR2 YYREEE (reference sequence). In DNA form, the CDR3 reads TGTGCCAGCAGCTCTACTAGCGACGGCACAGATACGCAGTATTTT. Its translation is CASSSTSDGTDTQYF.

This chain links TRBV7-9 with TRBJ2-7; tentative D call: TRBD1 (5 bases). Trimming took off 5 bases at V and 7 bases at J, with 12 bases between the two ends. The CDR3 spans 12 residues. Looked up from germline, CDR1 is SEHNR and CDR2 is FQNEAQ (reference sequence). The CDR3 region has the DNA TGTGCCAGCAGCAGAGAGTCAGGGGAGCAGTACTTC. It encodes CASSRESGEQYF.

The chain carries TRBV7-2 and TRBJ2-1; perhaps TRBD2 as D (5 bases). The germline V and J ends were trimmed by 5 bases and 8 bases, with 13 bases remaining between them. Looked up from germline, CDR1 is SGHTA and CDR2 is FQGNSA. CDR3 length equals 13 residues. CDR3 coding DNA: TGTGCCAGCAGCCCGGACTCCATCCATGAGCAGTTCTTC. Translation: CASSPDSIHEQFF.

The CDR3 nucleotides are TGTGCCAGCAGCTTTGGAGCGGGGGGGAGCTACGAGCAGTACTTC. Protein sequence: CASSFGAGGSYEQYF. The V and J genes are TRBV7-9 and TRBJ2-7, with 10 bases fitting TRBD2. V shed 3 bases and J 3 bases; nucleotides not matched to a gene: 5. There are 15 residues in the CDR3. Germline V CDR1 and CDR2: SEHNR, FQNEAQ (reference sequence). Drawing the rest from reference TRBV7-9 and TRBJ2-7, the complete variable domain is DTGVSQNPRHKITKRGQNVTFRCDPISEHNRLYWYRQTLGQGPEFLTYFQNEAQLEKSRLLSDRFSAERPKGSFSTLEIQRTEQGDSAMYLCASSFGAGGSYEQYFGPGTRLTVT.

The rearrangement links TRBV14 to TRBJ2-7; 11 bases align to TRBD2. V lost 4 bases, J lost 3 bases, and 8 bases stayed unmatched. This CDR3 is 16 amino acids long. The germline V gene has CDR1 SGHDN and CDR2 FVKESK. CDR3 nucleotide sequence: TGTGCCAGCAGCCGCAAACTAGCGGGAGCCGTCTACGAGCAGTACTTC. It yields the protein CASSRKLAGAVYEQYF.

This rearrangement joins TRBV28 to TRBJ2-1, with 8 bases that match TRBD2. Germline lookup yields CDR1 MDHEN and CDR2 SYDVKM. V lost 4 bases and J lost 7; bases outside the gene matches: 9. This CDR3 is built from 15 residues. CDR3 in amino acids: CASSSGLAPGNEQFF. CDR3 sequence (DNA): TGTGCCAGCAGTTCCGGACTAGCTCCAGGGAATGAGCAGTTCTTC.

The V call is TRBV7-6, the J call TRBJ2-1, with 7 bases that match TRBD2. Germline CDR1 SGHVS, CDR2 FNYEAQ. Trimming cost V 4 bases and J 1 base; bases outside gene matches: 10. This CDR3 contains 17 residues. CDR3 DNA: TGTGCCAGCAGCTACCTATCCGGGACTACATCCTACAATGAGCAGTTCTTC. This translates into CASSYLSGTTSYNEQFF.

This clone occurred once. V gene TRBV9 combines with J gene TRBJ1-4; D might be TRBD1 (5 bases). The germline V gene has CDR1 SGDLS and CDR2 YYNGEE. V lost 0 bases, J lost 7 bases, and 13 bases lay in between. The CDR3 totals 15 residues. The CDR3 DNA reads TGTGCCAGCAGCGTAGACCGGGCCGGGGGTGAAAAACTGTTTTTT. Translating it yields CASSVDRAGGEKLFF.

The CDR3 DNA is TGTGCCAGCAGCCAATCCGGGACAGAGCCCCAAGAGACCCAGTACTTC. Protein product: CASSQSGTEPQETQYF. This chain uses TRBV7-9 with TRBJ2-5; 7 bases are shared with TRBD1. V lost 5 bases to trimming and J lost 1 base; unmatched junction nucleotides: 10. The germline V gene has CDR1 SEHNR and CDR2 FQNEAQ (reference sequence). This CDR3 is 16 amino acids long.